This paragraph reports one T cell receptor beta chain. Antigen specificity is unknown. This record belongs to a study of Ad26.COV2.S vaccination and SARS-CoV-2 variants. Across the whole study: Intramuscular Ad26.COV2.S at 5x10^10 or 1x10^11 viral particles. Overall study findings and caveats: Recipients of vaccine and of placebo showed similar breadth of their non-spike TCR repertoires.

As to treatment: some 20 received Ad26.COV2.S at low or high dose, single or two shots; five or six received placebo; per-sample allocation not given. Samples were taken on day 63 after the first vaccine or placebo injection. The shot given was an Ad26 vector that makes Wuhan-strain SARS-CoV-2 spike. Assay: immunoSEQ multiplex PCR; the TCRdb copy retains only in-frame clones and omits some. The table has around 450,000 clones, approximately 92% seen once. V gave up 1 base and J gave up 3 bases, with 9 bases separating them. Germline CDR1 and CDR2: SEHNR and FQNEAQ (reference sequence). The CDR3 loop spans 15 amino acids.

This chain uses TRBV7-9 with TRBJ1-4, with D unclear. Material: peripheral blood, obtained in a trial of Ad26.COV2.S vaccine versus placebo. This receptor was taken from a person aged 18 to 65 who received the Ad26.COV2.S COVID-19 vaccine or a placebo. For the CDR3, the DNA is TGTGCCAGCAGCTTAGGGGGAGGAGCTAATGAAAAACTGTTTTTT. Protein product: CASSLGGGANEKLFF.